These 18 T cell receptor beta chains were all obtained from the same sample, sequenced in a study of cytomegalovirus exposure and HLA in healthy donors. The PCR had 60 Vbeta and 13 Jbeta primers. The repertoire was sequenced with immunoSEQ multiplex PCR; TCRdb's copy has only in-frame clones and lacks some. The top ten hold around 6% of the sample, which has some 120,000 clones, 7% to 9.5% seen once. The sequenced sample was PBMCs. Receptors originate from a woman aged 35 to 49 in good health and CMV-seropositive.

Only a few counts were recorded for this clone. This chain joins TRBV18 and TRBJ1-1; no definite D call. Germline V gene data show CDR1 as KGHSH and CDR2 as LQKENI. The CDR3 extends over 15 amino acids. Trimming removed 8 bases from V and 7 bases from J, with 23 bases in between. The DNA of the CDR3 is TGTGCCAGCCAGTCGGAGGGTGGTCCGAACGGTGAAGCTTTCTTT. Its translation is CASQSEGGPNGEAFF.

The gene calls are TRBV11-2 and TRBJ2-3; D might be TRBD2 (6 bases). Per the germline V gene, CDR1 is SGHAT and CDR2 is FQNNGV. Trimming left V 6 bases short and J 3 bases short, with 7 bases between. CDR3 length: 12 amino acids. CDR3 in DNA: TGTGCCAGCAGTCGGGGGACAGATACGCAGTATTTT. This translates into CASSRGTDTQYF.

This clone appeared a few times. This chain joins TRBV19 and TRBJ1-4; D not certain. V was trimmed by 1 base and J by 3 bases, leaving 9 bases between them. The CDR3 covers 15 residues. CDR1 and CDR2 (germline): LNHDA, SQIVND (reference sequence). The CDR3 sequence: CASSIAGGPNEKLFF. In DNA, the CDR3 is TGTGCCAGTAGTATAGCGGGAGGGCCTAATGAAAAACTGTTTTTT.

The CDR3 reads CASSLAPVPSSREQYF. CDR3 nucleotide sequence: TGTGCCAGCAGCTTGGCCCCTGTCCCCTCGTCCCGGGAGCAGTACTTC. The chain has TRBV5-6 and TRBJ2-7; D is undetermined. The CDR3 runs 16 residues. Trimming removed 0 bases at V and 7 bases at J, with 20 bases between. CDR1 is SGHDT, CDR2 YYEEEE, per germline.

CDR3 DNA sequence: TGTGCCAGCGTAGGGGGGGTGAATGGCTACACCTTC. As protein: CASVGGVNGYTF. The V gene is TRBV6-6, the J gene TRBJ1-2; weak D call: TRBD1 (6 bases). Germline assignment: CDR1 MNHNY and CDR2 SVGAGI (reference sequence). This CDR3 contains 12 residues. The V end lost 8 bases, the J end lost 6 bases, and 13 bases lay between the germline ends.

The table lists this clone with a few counts. The V call is TRBV7-6, the J call TRBJ2-3; TRBD1 agrees at 8 bases. The germline CDR1 and CDR2 sequences are SGHVS and FNYEAQ. This CDR3 region has 16 residues. V lost 0 bases to trimming and J lost 10 bases; unmatched junction nucleotides: 12. Here the CDR3 DNA reads TGTGCCAGCAGCTTAGCGGGACAGGCGACCCCCGAGGCGCAGTATTTT. Translating gives CASSLAGQATPEAQYF. Filled out from reference TRBV7-6 and TRBJ2-3, the complete variable domain reads GAGVSQSPRYKVTKRGQDVALRCDPISGHVSLYWYRQALGQGPEFLTYFNYEAQQDKSGLPNDRFSAERPEGSISTLTIQRTEQRDSAMYRCASSLAGQATPEAQYFGPGTRLTVL.

This clone was seen more than once but under ten times. The CDR3 coding sequence is TGCGCCAGCAGCTTGCAGCCTAGACCGGCCAATGAAGCTTTCTTT. Translation: CASSLQPRPANEAFF. V and J are TRBV5-1 and TRBJ1-1; no clear D. From germline, CDR1 is SGHRS and CDR2 YFSETQ. This CDR3 region has 15 residues. V was cut by 1 base and J by 7 bases, with 17 bases left in between.

J is TRBJ2-2 and V is TRBV10-3; D is perhaps TRBD2 (5 bases). The CDR3 extends over 16 amino acids. Trimming stripped 6 bases from V and 0 bases from J, with 14 bases between. Looked up from germline, CDR1 is ENHRY and CDR2 is SYGVKD. The CDR3 sequence is CAISHEAGSNTGELFF. CDR3 nucleotide sequence: TGTGCCATCAGCCATGAGGCGGGTTCGAACACCGGGGAGCTGTTTTTT.

This clone was observed a handful of times. This chain links TRBV9 with TRBJ1-2; D may be TRBD1 (6 bases). Germline-derived CDR1 and CDR2 are SGDLS and YYNGEE. CDR3 length: 15 residues. The V and J ends lost 0 bases and 6 bases respectively, with 15 bases between them. The CDR3 region has the DNA TGTGCCAGCAGCGTAGTCGCAGGGGTAATGAATGGCTACACCTTC. Translation gives CASSVVAGVMNGYTF.

This clone was detected a few times. Other DNA sequences in the same sample also yield this CDR3. The chain combines TRBV9 with TRBJ1-2; D is perhaps TRBD1 (6 bases). Trimming shortened V by 2 bases and J by 1 base, and 12 bases separated the two germline ends. CDR1 is SGDLS and CDR2 is YYNGEE in the germline V gene. CDR3 length: 15 residues. The CDR3 DNA reads TGTGCCAGCAGCGTTAGGGGGACGGATAACTATGGCTACACCTTC. Its protein product is CASSVRGTDNYGYTF.

CDR3 protein: CASSRTSGVNEQFF. CDR3 coding DNA: TGTGCCAGCAGCCGGACTAGCGGGGTCAATGAGCAGTTCTTC. The chain joins TRBV11-1 to TRBJ2-1; 12 nucleotides align to TRBD2. From germline, CDR1 is SGHAT and CDR2 FQDESV (reference sequence). V lost 5 bases and J lost 6; bases outside the gene matches: 2. The CDR3 consists of 14 residues.

The sample holds a few counts of this clone. The chain joins TRBV30 to TRBJ2-1, with 8 bases that match TRBD2. The CDR3 consists of 14 residues. The V gene's germline CDR1 is GTSNPN and CDR2 SVGIG (reference sequence). After removal of 8 bases from V and 5 bases from J, the junction contained 11 bases not matched to a gene. CDR3 sequence: CAVGGGRENNEQFF. The DNA of the CDR3 is TGTGCCGTCGGGGGGGGCAGGGAGAACAATGAGCAGTTCTTC.

CDR3 in amino acids: CASNGVLNGEQFF. In DNA, the CDR3 is TGTGCCAGCAACGGGGTCCTCAACGGTGAGCAGTTCTTC. The chain combines TRBV25-1 with TRBJ2-1; D may be TRBD2 (5 bases). The CDR3 loop spans 13 amino acids. Per the germline V gene, CDR1 is MGHDK and CDR2 is SYGVNS. The ends were cut back, 7 bases at V and 9 bases at J, with 16 bases in the middle.

This clone has just a few counts. The chain is built from TRBV6-1 and TRBJ2-1, with 7 bases identical to TRBD2. V was clipped by 8 bases and J by 6 bases; unmatched bases: 10. The CDR3 covers 14 residues. Germline CDR1 MNHNS, CDR2 SASEGT. The CDR3 nucleotides read TGTGCCAGCTCAGAAGCGCGGGGGTCCAATGAGCAGTTCTTC. This gives the protein CASSEARGSNEQFF.

This clone was found a few times. The rearrangement joins TRBV18 to TRBJ1-2; no clear D. Between the trimmed V and J ends, which lost 5 bases and 5 bases, there was a span of 21 bases. The CDR3 is made up of 16 amino acids. Germline CDR1 and CDR2: KGHSH and LQKENI. CDR3 region: CASSAPGPPEEYGYTF. CDR3 DNA sequence: TGTGCCAGCTCAGCCCCCGGACCACCGGAGGAGTATGGCTACACCTTC.

The chain carries TRBV5-4 and TRBJ1-4, with D hard to call. CDR3 length equals 12 residues. The V end was cut by 1 base, the J end by 10 bases, with 8 bases between. Per germline, CDR1 SGHNT and CDR2 YYREEE (reference sequence). This CDR3 reads CASSLWAGKLFF. The DNA of the CDR3 is TGTGCCAGCAGCTTGTGGGCGGGAAAACTGTTTTTT. Together with reference TRBV5-4 and TRBJ1-4, the CDR3 gives the full variable domain: ETGVTQSPTHLIKTRGQQVTLRCSSQSGHNTVSWYQQALGQGPQFIFQYYREEENGRGNFPPRFSGLQFPNYSSELNVNALELDDSALYLCASSLWAGKLFFGSGTQLSVL.

This sequence joins TRBV11-2 and TRBJ2-3; TRBD2 matches 9 bases. CDR1 is SGHAT and CDR2 is FQNNGV in the germline V gene. V shed 5 bases, J shed 4 bases, and the junction held 10 bases outside the gene matches. The CDR3 has 16 residues. The CDR3 coding sequence is TGTGCCAGCAGCCCAAGCGGGGGGCTAGTGGCAGATACGCAGTATTTT. It codes for CASSPSGGLVADTQYF. The full variable domain, its missing parts supplied by reference TRBV11-2 and TRBJ2-3, is EAGVAQSPRYKIIEKRQSVAFWCNPISGHATLYWYQQILGQGPKLLIQFQNNGVVDDSQLPKDRFSAERLKGVDSTLKIQPAKLEDSAVYLCASSPSGGLVADTQYFGPGTRLTVL.

This chain joins TRBV2 and TRBJ2-1; D may be TRBD1 (5 bases). The CDR3 consists of 14 residues. Germline lookup yields CDR1 SNHLY and CDR2 FYNNEI. Deletions cut 8 bases from V and 2 bases from J, with 13 bases between. The CDR3 nucleotides read TGTGCCAGCGGGGCCCGCACGACCTACAATGAGCAGTTCTTC. Protein sequence: CASGARTTYNEQFF.